A single sample is the source of the 6 T cell receptor beta chains below, sequenced in a study of T-cell memory formation after mild COVID-19. MiXCR, run by TCRdb on the 5' RACE reads, gives a single entry per CDR3 protein. The sample yields roughly 620,000 distinct CDR3 sequences, more than 15% seen once. Sequencing was performed on PBMCs or a T cell subset sorted from them (not recorded which). The receptors were gathered from an adult woman who had mild COVID-19 (a few samples of this study predate the infection). Cell type and time point are not known.

The V gene is TRBV29-1, the J gene TRBJ1-1; no definite D call. The CDR3 runs 15 residues. Per the germline V gene, CDR1 is SQVTM and CDR2 is ANQGSEA. Trimming removed 5 bases from V and 3 bases from J, with 19 bases in between. CDR3 nucleotides: TGCAGCGTTCGGACGTCTGTGGCATCGGACACTGAAGCTTTCTTT. This sequence encodes CSVRTSVASDTEAFF.

Ten or more counts support this clonotype. This chain uses TRBV7-3 with TRBJ2-1; the D gene is possibly TRBD2 (5 bases). Germline V gene data show CDR1 as SGHTA and CDR2 as FQGTGA. V lost 0 bases, J lost 4 bases, and 7 bases lay in between. The CDR3 is 14 amino acids. The DNA for the CDR3 is TGTGCCAGCAGCTTAACGGGCGGGTACAATGAGCAGTTCTTC. This gives the protein CASSLTGGYNEQFF.

This chain connects TRBV4-3 to TRBJ1-4, with D maybe TRBD1 (5 bases). The germline V and J ends were trimmed by 1 base and 3 bases, with 12 bases remaining between them. CDR1 and CDR2 from the germline V gene are LGHNA and YSLEER. The CDR3 has 16 residues. This chain's CDR3 is CASSQGGPWANEKLFF. The CDR3, as DNA: TGCGCCAGCAGCCAAGGGGGACCTTGGGCTAATGAAAAACTGTTTTTT.

The CDR3 bases are TGTGCCAGCAGTTACGGGGGGGAGGCTCAGCCCCAGCATTTT. It specifies CASSYGGEAQPQHF. The chain couples TRBV6-5 to TRBJ1-5; D is possibly TRBD1 (5 bases). CDR3 length: 14 amino acids. Trimming removed 2 bases from V and 6 bases from J, with 11 bases in between. Per germline, CDR1 MNHEY and CDR2 SVGAGI.

This clonotype was seen a few times. The chain combines TRBV24-1 with TRBJ2-2; D possibly matches TRBD1 or TRBD2 (5 bases each). The germline V gene encodes CDR1 KGHDR and CDR2 SFDVKD. CDR3 size: 17 residues. V lost 3 bases to trimming and J lost 5 bases, with 18 bases between them. The CDR3 sequence: CATSDPTSGTATGELFF. DNA for the CDR3: TGTGCCACCAGTGATCCAACCTCCGGGACGGCAACCGGGGAGCTGTTTTTT.

CDR3 sequence (DNA): TGTGCCATCAGACCTACAGGGGACACTGAAGCTTTCTTT. This sequence encodes CAIRPTGDTEAFF. The chain carries TRBV10-3 and TRBJ1-1, with 7 bases that match TRBD1. The CDR3 length is 13 residues. With 6 bases clipped from V and 3 bases from J, the junction kept 4 bases outside the gene matches. CDR1 ENHRY and CDR2 SYGVKD come from the germline V gene.